This T cell receptor beta chain appears in the sequencing data of a study of cytomegalovirus exposure and HLA in healthy donors. Study summary: Among the roughly 400 genotyped donors, approximately 80% were placed in the Caucasian-associated ancestry cluster.

Study-wide results and caveats: As a later analysis showed, a missense DCLRE1C variant was linked to trimming of TCR beta V- and J-genes. Researchers had no immune exposure information except CMV serostatus available.

Concerning this clone: No antigen is known for it.

Use of 60 Vbeta and 13 Jbeta primers characterized the PCR. Measured with immunoSEQ multiplex PCR; TCRdb has only the in-frame clones, and not every one. In the table there are roughly 200,000 clones, over 65% of which are singletons. The clonotype originates from an older woman in good health and CMV-seropositive. The source material was PBMCs.

CDR3 bases: TGCGCCAGCAGCCGGGGACTAGCGGGGCTCCAAGAGACCCAGTACTTC. Protein: CASSRGLAGLQETQYF. The chain recombines TRBV5-1 with TRBJ2-5, with 13 nucleotides matching TRBD2. The CDR3 spans 16 residues. V shed 4 bases and J 1 base; nucleotides not matched to a gene: 4. In germline, CDR1 is SGHRS, CDR2 YFSETQ.